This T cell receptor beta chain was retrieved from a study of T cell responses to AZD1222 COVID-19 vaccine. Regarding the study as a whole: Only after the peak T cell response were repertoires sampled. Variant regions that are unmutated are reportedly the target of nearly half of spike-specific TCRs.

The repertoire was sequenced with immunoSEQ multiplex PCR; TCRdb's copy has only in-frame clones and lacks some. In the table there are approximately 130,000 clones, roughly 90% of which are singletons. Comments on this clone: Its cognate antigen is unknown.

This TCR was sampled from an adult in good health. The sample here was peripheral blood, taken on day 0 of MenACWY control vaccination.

Here the CDR3 DNA reads TGTGCCAGCAGCCATGAAACAGGGTCCTACGAGCAGTACTTC. Translation: CASSHETGSYEQYF. The V and J genes are TRBV4-2 and TRBJ2-7; a weak D match, TRBD1 (6 bases). This CDR3 has 14 amino acids. V was pared by 3 bases and J by 1 base, with 10 bases between. The germline V gene has CDR1 LGHNA and CDR2 YNFKEQ.